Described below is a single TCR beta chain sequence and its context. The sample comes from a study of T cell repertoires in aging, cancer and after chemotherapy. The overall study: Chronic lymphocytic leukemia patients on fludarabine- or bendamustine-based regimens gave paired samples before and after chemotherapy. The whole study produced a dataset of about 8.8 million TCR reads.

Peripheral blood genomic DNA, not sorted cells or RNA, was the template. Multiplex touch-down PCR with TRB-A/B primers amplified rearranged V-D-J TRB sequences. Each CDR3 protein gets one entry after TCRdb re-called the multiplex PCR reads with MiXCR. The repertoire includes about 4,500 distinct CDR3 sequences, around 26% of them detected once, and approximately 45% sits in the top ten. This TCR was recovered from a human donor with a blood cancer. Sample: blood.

As DNA, the CDR3 is TGTGCCAGCAGCCACTGGACTAGCGGGAGGCTAGAGACCCAGTACTTC. Protein product: CASSHWTSGRLETQYF. The chain carries TRBV14 and TRBJ2-5; 14 bases fit TRBD2. CDR3 length equals 16 residues. Trimming took 3 bases from V and 4 from J; bases not matched to a gene: 4. Germline CDR1 and CDR2: SGHDN and FVKESK.